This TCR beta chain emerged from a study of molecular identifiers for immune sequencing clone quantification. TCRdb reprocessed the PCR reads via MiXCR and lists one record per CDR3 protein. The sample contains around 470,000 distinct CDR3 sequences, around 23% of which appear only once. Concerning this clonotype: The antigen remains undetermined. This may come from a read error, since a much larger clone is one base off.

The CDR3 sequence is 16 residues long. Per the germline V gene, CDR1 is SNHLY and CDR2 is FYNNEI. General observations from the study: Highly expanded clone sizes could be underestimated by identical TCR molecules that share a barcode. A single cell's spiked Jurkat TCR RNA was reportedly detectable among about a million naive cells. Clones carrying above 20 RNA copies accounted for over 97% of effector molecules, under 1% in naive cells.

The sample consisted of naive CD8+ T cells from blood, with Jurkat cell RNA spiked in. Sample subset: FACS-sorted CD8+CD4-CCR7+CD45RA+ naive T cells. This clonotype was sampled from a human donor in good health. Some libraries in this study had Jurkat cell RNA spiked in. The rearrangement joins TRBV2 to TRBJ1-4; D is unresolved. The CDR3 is CASSEVVPVMNGKQFF. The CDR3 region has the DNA TGTGCCAGCAGTGAAGTGGTCCCAGTAATGAACGGAAAACAGTTTTTT. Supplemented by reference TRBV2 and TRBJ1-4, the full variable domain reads EPEVTQTPSHQVTQMGQEVILRCVPISNHLYFYWYRQILGQKVEFLVSFYNNEISEKSEIFDDQFSVERPDGSNFTLKIRSTKLEDSAMYFCASSEVVPVMNGKQFFGSGTQLSVL.